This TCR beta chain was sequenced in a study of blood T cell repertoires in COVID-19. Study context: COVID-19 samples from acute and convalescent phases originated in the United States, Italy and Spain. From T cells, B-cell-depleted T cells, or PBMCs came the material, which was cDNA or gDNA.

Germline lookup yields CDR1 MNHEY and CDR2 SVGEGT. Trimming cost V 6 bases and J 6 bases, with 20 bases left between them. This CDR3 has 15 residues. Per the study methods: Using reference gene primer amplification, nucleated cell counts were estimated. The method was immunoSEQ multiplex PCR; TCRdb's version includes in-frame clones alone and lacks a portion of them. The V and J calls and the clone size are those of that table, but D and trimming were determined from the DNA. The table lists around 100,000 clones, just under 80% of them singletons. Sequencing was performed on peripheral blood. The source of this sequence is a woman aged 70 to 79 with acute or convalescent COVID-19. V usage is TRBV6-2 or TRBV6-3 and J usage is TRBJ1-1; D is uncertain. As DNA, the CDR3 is TGTGCCAGCAGCGACCCCGGAGGGCGCTCTTCTGAAGCTTTCTTT. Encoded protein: CASSDPGGRSSEAFF.